These 21 T cell receptor beta chains were all obtained from the same sample, sequenced in a study of T cell responses to AZD1222 COVID-19 vaccine. Profiling relied on immunoSEQ multiplex PCR, and the TCRdb table lists in-frame clones only, not all of them. Among 57,000 or so clones listed, 60% to 85% were seen once. The material sequenced was peripheral blood, taken 28 days after the second AZD1222 dose. All receptors derive from an adult who received the AZD1222 COVID-19 vaccine.

This clone turned up a few times. The rearrangement uses TRBV7-9 and TRBJ1-1, with 11 bases identical to TRBD1. CDR1 is SEHNR and CDR2 is FQNEAQ in the germline V gene (reference sequence). V was clipped by 4 bases and J by 4 bases; unmatched bases: 5. The CDR3 extends over 15 amino acids. The CDR3 loop reads CASSYRTGGFTEAFF. For the CDR3, the DNA is TGTGCCAGCAGCTACCGGACAGGGGGCTTCACTGAAGCTTTCTTT.

The V and J genes are TRBV7-9 and TRBJ1-5, with 10 bases fitting TRBD1. With V trimmed by 5 bases and J by 8 bases, 6 bases remained unmatched. Germline loops: CDR1 SEHNR, CDR2 FQNEAQ (reference sequence). The CDR3 sequence is 14 residues long. The chain's CDR3 is CASSPGQGDEPQHF. The CDR3 bases are TGTGCCAGCAGCCCAGGACAGGGGGACGAGCCCCAGCATTTT.

This clone was seen only a few times. This chain uses TRBV6-5 with TRBJ1-2; D is perhaps TRBD1 (5 bases). Trimming cost V 2 bases and J 2 bases, with 12 bases left between them. Germline CDR1 and CDR2: MNHEY and SVGAGI. This CDR3 is built from 15 residues. The CDR3: CASSYAWGGNYGYTF. The CDR3 nucleotides read TGTGCCAGCAGTTACGCGTGGGGGGGAAACTATGGCTACACCTTC.

CDR3 in DNA: TGCAGCGTTGGGCAGGGCAACAATGAGCAGTTCTTC. Its translation: CSVGQGNNEQFF. This chain connects TRBV29-1 to TRBJ2-1; possibly TRBD1 for D (5 bases). The CDR3 totals 12 residues. The germline gives CDR1 SQVTM, CDR2 ANQGSEA. V was cut by 4 bases and J by 5 bases, with 9 bases left in between.

The CDR3 DNA is TGCAGCGTAGGCCCTAGCGGGGGCCGCACAGATACGCAGTATTTT. This codes for CSVGPSGGRTDTQYF. The chain uses TRBV29-1 and TRBJ2-3, with TRBD2 matching 10 bases. V lost 6 bases to trimming and J lost 1 base; unmatched junction nucleotides: 7. Germline V lookup: CDR1 SQVTM, CDR2 ANQGSEA. The CDR3 spans 15 residues.

V gene TRBV6-5 combines with J gene TRBJ2-7; D possibly corresponds to TRBD2 (6 bases). The CDR3 is 14 amino acids. V lost 6 bases and J 6 bases, leaving 18 bases between the germline ends. Germline CDR1 and CDR2: MNHEY and SVGAGI. CDR3 amino acids: CASRTTDFGGEQYF. In DNA form, the CDR3 reads TGTGCCAGCAGGACAACAGATTTCGGGGGCGAGCAGTACTTC.

The CDR3 DNA sequence: TGTGCCAGCAGCCTGGACACAGATACGCAGTATTTT. It translates to CASSLDTDTQYF. The chain recombines TRBV7-2 with TRBJ2-3; D not certain. This CDR3 comprises 12 residues. Trimming left V 5 bases short and J 2 bases short, with 5 bases between. CDR1 is SGHTA and CDR2 is FQGNSA in the germline V gene.

The count of this clone is one. One end of the junction is discordant with germline, which a read error may explain. The chain joins TRBV10-3 to TRBJ1-2; 7 bases map to TRBD1. This CDR3 is built from 14 residues. Germline loops: CDR1 ENHRY, CDR2 SYGVKD. CDR3 coding DNA: TGTGCCAGCAGTACCGGGACAGCGATCTATGGCTACACCTTC. It is translated as CASSTGTAIYGYTF.

The gene calls are TRBV7-6 and TRBJ2-1, with 10 nucleotides matching TRBD2. The J segment lost 0 bases and the V segment lost 4 bases, leaving 9 bases of the junction unmatched. CDR1 and CDR2 from the germline V gene are SGHVS and FNYEAQ. The CDR3 contains 18 residues. CDR3 sequence: CASSSGLAPDSSYNEQFF. In DNA form, the CDR3 reads TGTGCCAGCAGCTCGGGACTAGCGCCAGATAGCTCCTACAATGAGCAGTTCTTC.

The rearrangement uses TRBV11-2 and TRBJ2-7; D gene ambiguous. The V end was cut by 1 base, the J end by 3 bases, with 10 bases between. The germline V gene encodes CDR1 SGHAT and CDR2 FQNNGV. The CDR3 is made up of 14 amino acids. Written as DNA, the CDR3 is TGTGCCAGCAGCTTAGTAGAAGGACGCTACGAGCAGTACTTC. This sequence encodes CASSLVEGRYEQYF. Filled out from reference TRBV11-2 and TRBJ2-7, the complete variable domain reads EAGVAQSPRYKIIEKRQSVAFWCNPISGHATLYWYQQILGQGPKLLIQFQNNGVVDDSQLPKDRFSAERLKGVDSTLKIQPAKLEDSAVYLCASSLVEGRYEQYFGPGTRLTVT.

This clone was found once. V is TRBV27 and J is TRBJ2-1; 9 nucleotides line up with TRBD2. The germline V gene has CDR1 MNHEY and CDR2 SMNVEV (reference sequence). The junction had 11 bases not matched to a gene; V was cut back by 0 bases and J by 2 bases. This CDR3 region has 19 residues. This chain's CDR3 is CASSLSFSGGFLTYNEQFF. The CDR3 nucleotides are TGTGCCAGCAGTTTATCATTTAGCGGGGGATTTCTAACCTACAATGAGCAGTTCTTC.

The gene calls are TRBV6-5 and TRBJ2-4, with TRBD2 as a possible D gene (5 bases). The CDR3 length is 13 residues. V lost 6 bases and J lost 8, with 14 bases in between. Looked up from germline, CDR1 is MNHEY and CDR2 is SVGAGI. CDR3 sequence reads: CASRPTVGDIQYF. The CDR3 DNA sequence: TGTGCCAGCAGGCCCACCGTCGGGGACATTCAGTACTTC.

The rearrangement joins TRBV30 to TRBJ2-3, with D tentatively TRBD2 (5 bases). V lost 5 bases, J lost 2 bases, and 8 bases lay in between. The CDR3 sequence is 12 residues long. Per germline, CDR1 GTSNPN and CDR2 SVGIG (reference sequence). The CDR3 protein is CAWGGLTDTQYF. The CDR3 coding sequence is TGTGCCTGGGGAGGACTCACAGATACGCAGTATTTT.

V and J are TRBV19 and TRBJ2-5, with 9 bases aligning to TRBD2. This CDR3 has 14 residues. From germline, CDR1 is LNHDA and CDR2 SQIVND (reference sequence). V lost 9 bases, J lost 9 bases, and 14 bases stayed unmatched. CDR3 protein: CASGGQRGEFAQYF. CDR3 nucleotide sequence: TGTGCCAGCGGGGGCCAGCGGGGGGAGTTCGCCCAGTACTTC. The entire variable domain, with the rest obtained from reference TRBV19 and TRBJ2-5, is as follows: DGGITQSPKYLFRKEGQNVTLSCEQNLNHDAMYWYRQDPGQGLRLIYYSQIVNDFQKGDIAEGYSVSREKKESFPLTVTSAQKNPTAFYLCASGGQRGEFAQYFGPGTRLLVL.

This chain links TRBV11-2 with TRBJ2-7, with 11 bases lining up with TRBD2. The CDR3 has 16 amino acids. Germline lookup yields CDR1 SGHAT and CDR2 FQNNGV. Germline trimming cut 1 base from V and 1 base from J; bases unmatched to any gene: 3. CDR3 DNA sequence: TGTGCCAGCAGCTTAGTAGCTAGCGGGGGGTCCTACGAGCAGTACTTC. It codes for CASSLVASGGSYEQYF.

This clone was observed a single time. The same CDR3 also results from other DNA sequences found in this sample. The chain recombines TRBV19 with TRBJ2-7; no clear D. CDR1 is LNHDA, CDR2 SQIVND, per germline (reference sequence). This CDR3 region has 13 residues. V shed 4 bases and J shed 2 bases, with 9 bases lying between them. Written as DNA, the CDR3 is TGTGCCAGTAGTACCCGACATGCCTACGAGCAGTACTTC. Its translation is CASSTRHAYEQYF.

The chain employs TRBV5-4 and TRBJ1-1; tentatively, D is TRBD1 (5 bases). The germline gives CDR1 SGHNT, CDR2 YYREEE (reference sequence). CDR3 size: 16 residues. V was clipped by 0 bases and J by 1 base, with 13 bases between them. The CDR3 sequence: CASSLAIGAPNTEAFF. The CDR3, as DNA: TGTGCCAGCAGCTTGGCCATCGGGGCCCCGAACACTGAAGCTTTCTTT.

The rearrangement links TRBV30 to TRBJ2-5, with no clear D. The CDR3 length is 12 residues. The ends were cut back, 5 bases at V and 4 bases at J, with 11 bases in the middle. The germline gives CDR1 GTSNPN, CDR2 SVGIG (reference sequence). CDR3 bases: TGTGCCTGGGGACGCAACTCAGAGACCCAGTACTTC. Translating gives CAWGRNSETQYF.

The rearrangement uses TRBV6-1 and TRBJ1-1; D is possibly TRBD1 (6 bases). The CDR3 spans 15 residues. CDR1 and CDR2 (germline): MNHNS, SASEGT. Trimming removed 1 base from V and 4 bases from J, with 13 bases in between. The CDR3 reads CASSEGVGGSTEAFF. CDR3 in DNA: TGTGCCAGCAGTGAAGGGGTAGGGGGAAGCACTGAAGCTTTCTTT.

This clone was seen a single time. The V call is TRBV7-2, the J call TRBJ2-7; the match to TRBD1 covers 9 bases. The V gene's germline CDR1 is SGHTA and CDR2 FQGNSA. This CDR3 region has 14 residues. Trimming at V came to 4 bases and at J to 0 bases, leaving 1 base not matched to a gene. CDR3 nucleotides: TGTGCCAGCAGCTGGGACAGGGTCTCCTACGAGCAGTACTTC. As protein: CASSWDRVSYEQYF.

This rearrangement joins TRBV6-5 to TRBJ1-3; possible D gene TRBD1, 6 bases. V dropped 8 bases and J dropped 0 bases, with 11 bases sitting between them. The CDR3 contains 14 residues. Germline V lookup: CDR1 MNHEY, CDR2 SVGAGI. This CDR3 is CASGGGGSGNTIYF. The CDR3 DNA reads TGTGCCAGCGGGGGAGGGGGCTCTGGAAACACCATATATTTT.